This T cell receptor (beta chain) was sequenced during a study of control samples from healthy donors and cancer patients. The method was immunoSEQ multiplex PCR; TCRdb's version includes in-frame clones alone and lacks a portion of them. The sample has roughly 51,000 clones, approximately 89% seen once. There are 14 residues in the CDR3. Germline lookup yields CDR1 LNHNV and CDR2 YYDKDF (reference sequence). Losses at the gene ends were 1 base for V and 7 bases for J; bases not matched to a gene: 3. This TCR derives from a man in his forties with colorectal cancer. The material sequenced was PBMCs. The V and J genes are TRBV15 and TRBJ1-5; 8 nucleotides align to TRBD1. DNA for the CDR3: TGTGCCACCAGCAGAGGGACAGGGACGCAGCCCCAGCATTTT. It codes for CATSRGTGTQPQHF.